Here is one TCR beta chain with its context. The antigen it binds to is not known. Base qualities are not recorded, but no much larger clone differs from it by a single base. The treatment or condition label of this sample denotes: live attenuated yellow fever vaccine strain. Two biological replicates of bulk PBMCs were collected at each blood-draw timepoint. PBMCs were isolated from peripheral blood using a standard Ficoll-Paque protocol. TriZol was used to extract RNA from bulk PBMCs, CD4 and CD8 fractions, and dextramer-positive and dextramer-negative fractions. This sample is drawn from a study of T cells after yellow fever vaccination (dated by TCRdb to between 2018 and 2021). Regarding the complete study: The SMART-Seq v4 Ultra Low Input RNA kit was used to prepare libraries from fractions with low cell numbers. To track T-cell clones before and after primary and booster YFV17D yellow fever vaccination, bulk TCR alpha and beta repertoires were sequenced longitudinally. Blood samples were taken at several timepoints before and after primary and secondary immunization, and bulk PBMC replicates and cell subsets were isolated. The cohort comprised two healthy male donors, one aged 18 to 29 and one aged 30 to 40 years.

The research as a whole found: A small share of clonotypes occurred in both CD4 and CD8 compartments, likely arising from convergent recombination. Because abundant contaminating clonotypes from the bulk population could be contained in FACS-sorted repertoires, computational filtering was required. Only two donors were included in the study, so the extent to which the findings can be generalized is limited. Compared with the primary T-cell response, the secondary T-cell response was weaker but faster, peaking on day 5 rather than day 15. Most clones expanded after primary vaccination were re-detected after the booster (about 95% of CD4 and 88% of CD8), suggesting broad memory maintenance.

Sequencer: Illumina NovaSeq 6000. TCR cDNA was made using 5'RACE template switching, a step that added a universal primer site and unique molecular identifiers. cDNA synthesis was primed from both the TCR alpha and TCR beta constant segments. Library amplification involved two PCR steps, and the second step added sample barcodes and sequencing adapters. Sequencing of libraries was done on Illumina HiSeq 2500 (2x100 bp) or NovaSeq (2x150 bp). The original methods were these. Reads were demultiplexed and collapsed into UMI consensus sequences with MIGEC, and V(D)J alignment was performed with MiXCR. Vaccine-responding clonotypes were identified with edgeR using replicate PBMC samples, with FDR below 0.01 and a log2 fold change above 5 up to day 15 being required. Each bulk clonotype received a CD4 or CD8 identity based on whether the sequenced CD4 or CD8 repertoire contained that clonotype at higher abundance. TCRdb applied fastp at Q25 and MiXCR to the public reads, then kept only in-frame beta chains. Rows with one shared CDR3 protein collapse into an entry with the most common genes and DNA. None of the V and J calls come from the authors' own analysis; TCRdb made them. For this sample the table gives fewer than 500,000 distinct CDR3 sequences, of which roughly a sixth were detected only once. The ten biggest clones cover about 18% of the sample.

Germline trimming: 6 bases from V, 0 bases from J; junction bases outside gene matches: 4. The CDR3 runs 14 residues from the cysteine to the phenylalanine. Only the CDR3 region is kept as DNA, spanning 42 bases read in frame from base 1. CDR1 and CDR2 were assigned from the germline V gene as SGHRS and YFSETQ. This receptor was obtained from a man in his late teens or twenties who received the YFV17D yellow fever vaccine. The chain is encoded by TRBV5-1 joined to TRBJ2-7; TRBD1 agrees with 9 junctional bases. Here the sequenced sample was PBMCs, taken before the yellow fever booster vaccination. Here the CDR3 is given as CASKEGQGSYEQYF. The sequenced DNA is TGCGCCAGCAAGGAGGGACAGGGCTCCTACGAGCAGTACTTC.